This T cell receptor (beta chain) came from a study of cytomegalovirus exposure and HLA in healthy donors. V lost 7 bases to trimming and J lost 10 bases; unmatched junction nucleotides: 16. Germline V gene data show CDR1 as MNHNS and CDR2 as SASEGT. The CDR3 has 15 residues. This PCR relied on a set of 60 Vbeta primers and 13 Jbeta primers. Original methodology: A follow-up analysis tallied 86 million or so unique TCR beta chains, roughly 11 million shared. TCRdb's copy holds only in-frame clones and misses some; the assay was immunoSEQ multiplex PCR. V and J calls plus clone size are reproduced from that table; the DNA served to infer D and trimming. Of about 95,000 clones in the sample, about 77% were seen once.

This sequence originates from a woman in her forties in good health and CMV-seronegative. The sequencing input was PBMCs. This chain connects TRBV6-1 to TRBJ2-1; TRBD2 aligns across 7 bases. The CDR3 loop is CASNSPGDYVIEQFF. CDR3 bases: TGTGCCAGCAATTCCCCCGGGGACTATGTCATCGAGCAGTTCTTC.